This TCR beta chain stems from a study of blood T cell repertoires in COVID-19. In the study overall: In each case, the material was cDNA or gDNA derived from T cells, B-cell-depleted T cells, or PBMCs.

Sequenced by immunoSEQ multiplex PCR; TCRdb stores in-frame clones only, minus some. Of about 280,000 clones in the sample, 85% to 90% were seen once. Participants spanned ages about 18 to 95 years and resided in 20 to 30 US areas. The sequence was collected from a woman aged 25 to 39 with acute COVID-19. The source material was PBMCs or T cells enriched from blood (not recorded which).

CDR3 nucleotide sequence: TGTGCCAGCAGTGGTTACTTGAACACTGAAGCTTTCTTT. Protein product: CASSGYLNTEAFF. J is TRBJ1-1 and V is TRBV2; no clear D gene. Germline V gene data show CDR1 as SNHLY and CDR2 as FYNNEI. The length of the CDR3 is 13 residues. V gave up 4 bases and J gave up 0 bases, with 6 bases separating them.